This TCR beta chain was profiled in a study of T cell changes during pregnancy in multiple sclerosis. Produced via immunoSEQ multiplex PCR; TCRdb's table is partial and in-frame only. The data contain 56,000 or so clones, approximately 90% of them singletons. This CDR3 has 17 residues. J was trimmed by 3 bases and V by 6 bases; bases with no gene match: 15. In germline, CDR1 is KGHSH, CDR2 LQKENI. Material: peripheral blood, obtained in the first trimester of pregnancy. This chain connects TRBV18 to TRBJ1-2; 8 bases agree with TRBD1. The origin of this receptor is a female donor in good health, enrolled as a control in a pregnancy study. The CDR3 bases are TGTGCCAGCTCCCTCACCACGCCGACAGGGGCGGACTATGGCTACACCTTC. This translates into CASSLTTPTGADYGYTF. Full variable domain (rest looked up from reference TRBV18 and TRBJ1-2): NAGVMQNPRHLVRRRGQEARLRCSPMKGHSHVYWYRQLPEEGLKFMVYLQKENIIDESGMPKERFSAEFPKEGPSILRIQQVVRGDSAAYFCASSLTTPTGADYGYTFGSGTRLTVV.